The source of this TCR beta chain is a study of CD8+ T cells in alopecia areata. Study results and caveats: Many expanded lesional clones remained in scalp and blood on tofacitinib. Having one nonresponder leaves uncertain how baseline CD8+ expansion relates to response.

Comments on this clone: What it binds is not known.

Treatment denoted: oral pan-JAK inhibitor, 5-10 mg twice daily. V lost 0 bases to trimming and J lost 6 bases; unmatched junction nucleotides: 7. Germline CDR1 SGDLS, CDR2 YYNGEE. This CDR3 has 15 amino acids. Reverse transcription of extracted RNA yielded cDNA, which provided the sequencing template. The protocol was immunoSEQ multiplex PCR, while the TCRdb copy is restricted to in-frame clones and leaves out a portion. The sample has 95,000 to 100,000 clones; roughly three fifths are singletons. The chain uses TRBV9 and TRBJ2-7; 9 bases are a match to TRBD2. The clonotype was recovered from a human donor with alopecia areata. This sample comprised CD8+ T cells sorted from blood, obtained at week 4, from a patient treated with tofacitinib. The CDR3 nucleotides are TGTGCCAGCAGCGTAGAAGGGACTAGCCATGCCGAGCAGTACTTC. Its protein is CASSVEGTSHAEQYF.